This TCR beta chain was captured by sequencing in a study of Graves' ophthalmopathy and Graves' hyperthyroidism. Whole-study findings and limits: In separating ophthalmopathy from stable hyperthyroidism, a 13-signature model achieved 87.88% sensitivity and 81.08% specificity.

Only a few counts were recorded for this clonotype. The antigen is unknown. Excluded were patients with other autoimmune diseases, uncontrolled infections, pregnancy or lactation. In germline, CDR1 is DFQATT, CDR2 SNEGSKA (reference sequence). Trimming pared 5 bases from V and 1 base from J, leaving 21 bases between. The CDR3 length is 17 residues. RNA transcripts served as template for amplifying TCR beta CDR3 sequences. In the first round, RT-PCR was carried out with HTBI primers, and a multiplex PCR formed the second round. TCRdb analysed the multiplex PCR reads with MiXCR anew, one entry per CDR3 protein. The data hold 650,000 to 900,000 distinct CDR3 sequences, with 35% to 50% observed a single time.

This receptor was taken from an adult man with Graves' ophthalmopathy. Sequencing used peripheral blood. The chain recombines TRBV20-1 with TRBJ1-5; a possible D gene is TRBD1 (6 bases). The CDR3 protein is CSAPQSGGGRSNQPQHF. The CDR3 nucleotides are TGCAGTGCTCCCCAAAGTGGCGGGGGGCGGAGCAATCAGCCCCAGCATTTT.